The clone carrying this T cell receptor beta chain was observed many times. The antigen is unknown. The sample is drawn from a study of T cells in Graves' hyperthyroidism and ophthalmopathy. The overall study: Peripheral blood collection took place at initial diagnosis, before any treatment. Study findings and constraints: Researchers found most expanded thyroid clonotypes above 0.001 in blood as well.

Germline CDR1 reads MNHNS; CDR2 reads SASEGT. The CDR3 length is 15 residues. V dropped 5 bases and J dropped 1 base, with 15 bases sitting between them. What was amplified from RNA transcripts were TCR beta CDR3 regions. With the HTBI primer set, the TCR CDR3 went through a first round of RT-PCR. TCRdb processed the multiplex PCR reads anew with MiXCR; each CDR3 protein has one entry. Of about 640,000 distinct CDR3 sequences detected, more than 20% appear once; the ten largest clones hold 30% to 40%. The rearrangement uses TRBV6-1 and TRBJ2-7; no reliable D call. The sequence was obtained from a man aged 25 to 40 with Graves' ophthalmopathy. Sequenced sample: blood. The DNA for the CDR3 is TGTGCCAGCAGTCGCACCATTTCGGCGTCCTACGAGCAGTACTTC. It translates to CASSRTISASYEQYF.